The 27 T cell receptor beta chains reported below all come from one sample, sequenced in a study of regulatory T cells in long-lasting Graves disease. The authors built TCR beta libraries using iRepertoire HTBI primers and Arm-PCR of CDR3 regions. Each CDR3 protein gets one entry after TCRdb re-called the multiplex PCR reads with MiXCR. The sample yields some 340,000 distinct CDR3 sequences, roughly 25% seen once. Specified time point: persistent/refractory GD, antithyroid drugs over 5 years with positive TRAb. Preparation of the TCR library used RNA extracted from PBMCs. The sequencing here drew on peripheral blood mononuclear cells (PBMCs), taken when the disease was refractory, from a patient treated with antithyroid drugs. The receptors here all came from a woman between 40 and 55 years old with Graves disease.

The chain couples TRBV30 to TRBJ1-5; D gene ambiguous. V lost 1 base and J lost 4, with 5 bases in between. In germline, CDR1 is GTSNPN, CDR2 SVGIG (reference sequence). This CDR3 is 12 amino acids long. CDR3 sequence reads: CAWSGENQPQHF. DNA for the CDR3: TGTGCCTGGAGTGGTGAAAATCAGCCCCAGCATTTT.

The sample holds many counts of this clonotype. The rearrangement links TRBV9 to TRBJ2-4; a possible D gene is TRBD2 (7 bases). CDR1 is SGDLS, CDR2 YYNGEE, per germline. CDR3 length equals 13 residues. V was clipped by 0 bases and J by 8 bases, with 9 bases between them. The CDR3, as DNA: TGTGCCAGCAGCGTAGGAGGGGGGGACATTCAGTACTTC. Encoded protein: CASSVGGGDIQYF.

V is TRBV5-5 and J is TRBJ2-1, with D tentatively TRBD2 (5 bases). CDR1 and CDR2 from the germline V gene are SGHKS and YYEKEE (reference sequence). The CDR3 runs 13 residues. V was shortened by 0 bases and J by 8 bases, with 9 bases between the two germline ends. The CDR3 region has the DNA TGTGCCAGCAGCTTGGCTAGCTTGGATGAGCAGTTCTTC. Translating gives CASSLASLDEQFF.

Ten or more counts support this clonotype. The V and J genes are TRBV28 and TRBJ2-7; 8 bases align to TRBD1. V shed 2 bases, J shed 5 bases, and the junction held 8 bases outside the gene matches. This CDR3 spans 15 amino acids. The germline V gene has CDR1 MDHEN and CDR2 SYDVKM. CDR3 nucleotide sequence: TGTGCCAGCAGTTTAATTCGGCAGGGGGCTCACGAGCAGTACTTC. Translated, it gives CASSLIRQGAHEQYF.

Regarding this clonotype: A read error may produce the germline difference seen at one junction end. The CDR3: CASSPGTGAAIHF. The CDR3 DNA reads TGCGCCAGCAGCCCGGGGACAGGGGCCGCCATTCACTTC. V and J are TRBV5-1 and TRBJ2-7, with 10 bases matching TRBD1. CDR3 length: 13 amino acids. The germline V gene has CDR1 SGHRS and CDR2 YFSETQ.

The chain carries TRBV7-8 and TRBJ1-1; D is unresolved. V lost 5 bases, J lost 0 bases, and 16 bases lay in between. The CDR3 runs 16 residues. Germline CDR1 and CDR2: SGHVS and FQNEAQ. This chain's CDR3 is CASSPAVGSLNTEAFF. CDR3 in DNA: TGTGCCAGCAGCCCCGCCGTGGGCAGCTTGAACACTGAAGCTTTCTTT. The full variable domain, rest sourced from reference TRBV7-8 and TRBJ1-1, is GAGVSQSPRYKVAKRGQDVALRCDPISGHVSLFWYQQALGQGPEFLTYFQNEAQLDKSGLPSDRFFAERPEGSVSTLKIQRTQQEDSAVYLCASSPAVGSLNTEAFFGQGTRLTVV.

This clonotype was observed at least ten times. Here the CDR3 reads CASSFGSGNQPQHF. Written as DNA, the CDR3 is TGTGCCAGCAGTTTTGGGTCGGGAAATCAGCCCCAGCATTTT. The V gene is TRBV28, the J gene TRBJ1-5; D not resolved. Germline assignment: CDR1 MDHEN and CDR2 SYDVKM. Trimming left V 3 bases short and J 4 bases short, with 10 bases between. The CDR3 runs to 14 residues.

The sample holds many counts of this clonotype. This sequence joins TRBV15 and TRBJ2-7; D unresolved. V gave up 3 bases and J gave up 5 bases, with 17 bases separating them. Germline CDR1 reads LNHNV; CDR2 reads YYDKDF (reference sequence). The CDR3 extends over 15 amino acids. In nucleotides, the CDR3 is TGTGCCACCAGCAGGGTAGGGTCGCCTACTCACGAGCAGTACTTC. Translated: CATSRVGSPTHEQYF. Full variable domain (remainder filled in from reference TRBV15 and TRBJ2-7): DAMVIQNPRYQVTQFGKPVTLSCSQTLNHNVMYWYQQKSSQAPKLLFHYYDKDFNNEADTPDNFQSRRPNTSFCFLDIRSPGLGDTAMYLCATSRVGSPTHEQYFGPGTRLTVT.

The rearrangement uses TRBV29-1 and TRBJ1-2; 9 bases agree with TRBD1. CDR1 and CDR2 from the germline V gene are SQVTM and ANQGSEA. V shed 6 bases, J shed 0 bases, and the junction held 20 bases outside the gene matches. The length of the CDR3 is 19 residues. This CDR3 is CSVPYPPQGASRTNYGYTF. Written as DNA, the CDR3 is TGCAGCGTCCCTTATCCCCCACAGGGGGCTAGCCGAACTAACTATGGCTACACCTTC. Full variable domain (outside the CDR3, taken from reference TRBV29-1 and TRBJ1-2): SAVISQKPSRDICQRGTSLTIQCQVDSQVTMMFWYRQQPGQSLTLIATANQGSEATYESGFVIDKFPISRPNLTFSTLTVSNMSPEDSSIYLCSVPYPPQGASRTNYGYTFGSGTRLTVV.

This clonotype occurred a few times. The CDR3, as DNA: TGTGCCAGCTCACCGAACGGGAATCAGCCCCAGCATTTT. As protein: CASSPNGNQPQHF. V gene TRBV18 combines with J gene TRBJ1-5; D gene unclear. CDR1 and CDR2 (germline): KGHSH, LQKENI. Trimming removed 3 bases at V and 4 bases at J, with 7 bases between. CDR3 length: 13 residues.

Turning to this clonotype: The likely explanation is a read error, given a far larger clone one base away. The chain combines TRBV10-3 with TRBJ2-5; maybe TRBD1 (5 bases). In germline, CDR1 is ENHRY, CDR2 SYGVKD. The CDR3 consists of 16 residues. V lost 5 bases and J 0 bases, leaving 16 bases between the germline ends. Written as DNA, the CDR3 is TGTGCCATCAGTCCTCCCGCACAGGTCAACCAAGAGACCCAGTACTTC. It translates to CAISPPAQVNQETQYF.

This clonotype was recorded many times. This chain connects TRBV20-1 to TRBJ1-1; D uncertain. The V gene's germline CDR1 is DFQATT and CDR2 SNEGSKA (reference sequence). This CDR3 region has 11 residues. V was shortened by 3 bases and J by 7 bases, with 9 bases between the two germline ends. The CDR3 DNA sequence: TGCAGTGCTAGTGTTCGAAATGAAGCTTTCTTT. It yields the protein CSASVRNEAFF.

The chain joins TRBV6-2 or TRBV6-3 to TRBJ1-5; tentatively, D is TRBD1 (5 bases). V shed 10 bases and J shed 1 base, with 20 bases lying between them. CDR3 length equals 16 residues. Looked up from germline, CDR1 is MNHEY and CDR2 is SVGEGT. In DNA form, the CDR3 reads TGTGCCACCGGGACGGATGGGTCGTGGAGCAATCAGCCCCAGCATTTT. Its protein product is CATGTDGSWSNQPQHF.

Ten or more counts support this clonotype. The chain carries TRBV11-2 and TRBJ1-2; D is perhaps TRBD1 (5 bases). V gave up 0 bases and J gave up 6 bases, with 17 bases separating them. This CDR3 region has 16 residues. Germline-derived CDR1 and CDR2 are SGHAT and FQNNGV. The DNA for the CDR3 is TGTGCCAGCAGCTTAGATGGGGGGACTTTTTGGGATGGCTACACCTTC. As protein: CASSLDGGTFWDGYTF.

The V call is TRBV5-1, the J call TRBJ2-7, with no clear D. V lost 1 base to trimming and J lost 4 bases, with 12 bases between them. The CDR3 is made up of 14 amino acids. Germline values: CDR1 SGHRS, CDR2 YFSETQ. The CDR3, as DNA: TGCGCCAGCAGCTTGTCCGGGTTAAAGTACGAGCAGTACTTC. Protein sequence: CASSLSGLKYEQYF.

This clonotype was counted once. An end of the junction does not agree with germline; a read error may underlie this. V is TRBV15 and J is TRBJ2-3, with D unresolved. Germline V lookup: CDR1 LNHNV, CDR2 YYDKDF (reference sequence). The CDR3 totals 15 residues. In nucleotides, the CDR3 is TGTGCCACCAGCAGAGATGACTTTGGAGAAGATACACAGTATTTT. Translation: CATSRDDFGEDTQYF.

The chain employs TRBV10-3 and TRBJ1-4; possible D gene TRBD1, 5 bases. Germline V gene sequence: CDR1 ENHRY, CDR2 SYGVKD. The ends were cut back, 4 bases at V and 1 base at J, with 16 bases in the middle. The CDR3 has 17 amino acids. CDR3 sequence reads: CAISGSPGRGTNEKLFF. The CDR3 DNA reads as TGTGCCATCAGTGGGTCACCGGGGCGGGGAACTAATGAAAAACTGTTTTTT.

This clonotype was seen more than once but under ten times. This rearrangement joins TRBV14 to TRBJ2-7, with D perhaps TRBD2 (5 bases). Germline CDR1 and CDR2: SGHDN and FVKESK. This CDR3 spans 13 amino acids. V dropped 0 bases and J dropped 13 bases, with 16 bases sitting between them. CDR3: CASSQDGLLRSYF. As DNA, the CDR3 is TGTGCCAGCAGCCAAGACGGACTCTTGCGAAGTTACTTC.

The J gene is TRBJ2-3, the V gene TRBV6-1, with 8 positions matching TRBD2. V was pared by 8 bases and J by 3 bases, with 10 bases of the junction left unmatched. Germline assignment: CDR1 MNHNS and CDR2 SASEGT. CDR3 length: 15 amino acids. The CDR3 reads CASDGRAQGTDTQYF. The DNA of the CDR3 is TGTGCCAGCGACGGGAGGGCCCAGGGAACAGATACGCAGTATTTT.

This clonotype was counted only a few times. The genes are TRBV7-9 and TRBJ1-2; 11 bases fit TRBD1. The germline CDR1 and CDR2 sequences are SEHNR and FQNEAQ (reference sequence). With V trimmed by 5 bases and J by 4 bases, 6 bases remained unmatched. The CDR3 has 15 amino acids. This CDR3 is CASSRTGGVSYGYTF. The CDR3 DNA sequence: TGTGCCAGCAGCAGGACAGGGGGCGTCAGCTATGGCTACACCTTC.

V is TRBV10-2 and J is TRBJ1-1; D is unresolved. V lost 8 bases and J lost 4, with 11 bases in between. The CDR3 consists of 12 residues. Germline CDR1 reads WSHSY; CDR2 reads SAAADI. CDR3 sequence: CASGRVSTEAFF. For the CDR3, the DNA is TGCGCCAGCGGACGGGTGAGCACTGAAGCTTTCTTT.

As to this clonotype: The junction departs from germline at one end; a sequencing error may be responsible. The rearrangement uses TRBV6-9 and TRBJ2-1; tentatively, D is TRBD2 (6 bases). The CDR3 totals 13 residues. CDR1 is MNHGY and CDR2 is SVAAGI in the germline V gene. CDR3 DNA sequence: TGTGCCAGCAGTTACTCAACGGGACTCTTGCAAGAGTTC. Amino acids: CASSYSTGLLQEF.

This clonotype came up many times. The chain uses TRBV28 and TRBJ1-4; TRBD1 might be the D (5 bases). This CDR3 has 15 residues. Trimming pared 4 bases from V and 8 bases from J, leaving 17 bases between. Germline V gene lookup returns CDR1 MDHEN and CDR2 SYDVKM. CDR3 sequence reads: CASSSHRSMGEKLFF. In DNA form, the CDR3 reads TGTGCCAGCAGTTCTCACAGGTCCATGGGGGAAAAACTGTTTTTT.

This clonotype has more than one count but fewer than ten. This sequence joins TRBV6-2 or TRBV6-3 and TRBJ1-3; D is undetermined. Germline V gene data show CDR1 as MNHEY and CDR2 as SVGEGT. The CDR3 runs 18 residues. Trimming pared 2 bases from V and 0 bases from J, leaving 17 bases between. The CDR3 loop is CASSYPLWQFRSGNTIYF. CDR3 nucleotides: TGTGCCAGCAGTTACCCCCTTTGGCAGTTTCGCTCTGGAAACACCATATATTTT.

This clonotype was detected once. The V gene is TRBV2, the J gene TRBJ2-7; D remains unclear. V shed 5 bases and J shed 3 bases, with 8 bases lying between them. The CDR3 extends over 12 amino acids. Germline values: CDR1 SNHLY, CDR2 FYNNEI. The CDR3 region is CASSNTLYEQYF. DNA of the CDR3: TGTGCCAGCAGTAATACGCTCTACGAGCAGTACTTC.

This clonotype was counted ten times or more. The V gene is TRBV28, the J gene TRBJ1-1; D is possibly TRBD1 (5 bases). Germline-derived CDR1 and CDR2 are MDHEN and SYDVKM. The CDR3 totals 18 residues. V was trimmed by 1 base and J by 7 bases, leaving 25 bases between them. CDR3 sequence reads: CASSLYDPRYTDTFEAFF. The CDR3 region has the DNA TGTGCCAGCAGTTTATATGACCCCCGGTATACGGACACTTTTGAAGCTTTCTTT.

This clonotype was found many times. CDR3 nucleotides: TGTGCCAGCAGTTCCCACAGACAGCCCCAGCATTTT. It yields the protein CASSSHRQPQHF. The chain carries TRBV28 and TRBJ1-5; D remains unclear. V dropped 4 bases and J dropped 7 bases, with 8 bases sitting between them. This CDR3 is built from 12 residues. In germline, CDR1 is MDHEN, CDR2 SYDVKM.